The 15 T cell receptor beta chains below all came from one sample that was sequenced in a study of T-cell reconstitution after alpha-beta-depleted transplantation in children. Preparation of the TCRbeta library used unique molecular identifiers. MiXCR, applied by TCRdb to the PCR reads, yields one record per CDR3 protein. The sample lists over 150,000 distinct CDR3 sequences, approximately 6.3% occurring once. Here the sequenced sample was PBMCs, taken before TCRalphabeta/CD19-depleted stem cell transplant. The source of these receptors is a boy between 2 and 10 years old with acute lymphoblastic leukemia, due to receive a stem cell transplant.

This clonotype was counted a few times. The chain carries TRBV20-1 and TRBJ2-2, with D unresolved. CDR1 is DFQATT and CDR2 is SNEGSKA in the germline V gene (reference sequence). Trimming took 1 base from V and 3 from J, leaving 15 bases between them. The CDR3 is made up of 16 amino acids. CDR3 region: CSARVDRSQDTGELFF. The CDR3 region has the DNA TGCAGTGCTAGAGTGGACCGCAGCCAAGACACCGGGGAGCTGTTTTTT.

The table lists this clonotype with a few counts. The gene calls are TRBV28 and TRBJ2-5, with 7 bases aligning to TRBD1. Germline CDR1 MDHEN, CDR2 SYDVKM. Trimming at V came to 6 bases and at J to 2 bases, leaving 9 bases not matched to a gene. The CDR3 is 15 residues long. The DNA of the CDR3 is TGTGCCAGCAGATGGACAGGTGACCGTCAAGAGACCCAGTACTTC. This gives the protein CASRWTGDRQETQYF.

V gene TRBV7-2 combines with J gene TRBJ1-6, with D possibly TRBD1 on 6 matching bases. Deletions cut 11 bases from V and 7 bases from J, with 15 bases between. Germline CDR1 and CDR2: SGHTA and FQGNSA. The CDR3 has 13 amino acids. The CDR3, as DNA: TGTGCCGGGCAGGGGACTCGGAATTCACCCCTCCACTTT. Encoded protein: CAGQGTRNSPLHF.

There are many counts of this clonotype. The chain employs TRBV28 and TRBJ2-7; 7 bases fit TRBD1. The CDR3 totals 13 residues. Germline-derived CDR1 and CDR2 are MDHEN and SYDVKM. With V trimmed by 6 bases and J by 4 bases, 6 bases remained unmatched. CDR3 residues: CASRPGTDYEQYF. The CDR3 region has the DNA TGTGCCAGCAGACCCGGGACAGATTACGAGCAGTACTTC.

J is TRBJ2-1 and V is TRBV7-9; 13 bases line up with TRBD2. The J segment lost 9 bases and the V segment lost 5 bases, leaving 13 bases of the junction unmatched. Germline CDR1 reads SEHNR; CDR2 reads FQNEAQ (reference sequence). This CDR3 has 17 amino acids. DNA for the CDR3: TGTGCCAGCAGCCCCAGCTCACTAGCGGGAGGGCCTCGTGAGCAGTTCTTC. Protein sequence: CASSPSSLAGGPREQFF.

This clonotype has ten or more counts. This CDR3 reads CASSDRSSTDTQYF. In DNA, the CDR3 is TGTGCCAGCTCCGACAGATCTAGCACAGATACGCAGTATTTT. V is TRBV18 and J is TRBJ2-3, with a weak D call TRBD1 (5 bases). V shed 6 bases and J shed 0 bases, with 10 bases lying between them. The CDR3 is 14 amino acids. The germline gives CDR1 KGHSH, CDR2 LQKENI. The complete variable domain, with remaining parts taken from reference TRBV18 and TRBJ2-3, reads NAGVMQNPRHLVRRRGQEARLRCSPMKGHSHVYWYRQLPEEGLKFMVYLQKENIIDESGMPKERFSAEFPKEGPSILRIQQVVRGDSAAYFCASSDRSSTDTQYFGPGTRLTVL.

In its sample, this clonotype was seen many times. The J gene is TRBJ2-1, the V gene TRBV7-8, with D possibly matching TRBD1 (6 bases). Per the germline V gene, CDR1 is SGHVS and CDR2 is FQNEAQ. Trimming stripped 1 base from V and 3 bases from J, with 7 bases between. This CDR3 comprises 14 residues. The CDR3 nucleotides read TGTGCCAGCAGCTTAGGGGACAACTACAATGAGCAGTTCTTC. Residues: CASSLGDNYNEQFF.

This clonotype was seen a few times. The V gene is TRBV28, the J gene TRBJ2-2; no definite D call. Trimming left V 10 bases short and J 3 bases short, with 12 bases between. The CDR3 is 13 residues long. Germline lookup yields CDR1 MDHEN and CDR2 SYDVKM. The CDR3: CATSPTDTGELFF. The CDR3 DNA reads as TGTGCCACCTCCCCTACCGACACCGGGGAGCTGTTTTTT.

A note on this clonotype: Because the CDR3 is missing its conserved closing phenylalanine or tryptophan, this is likely a read error. Here the CDR3 DNA reads TGTGCCAGCAGGCCCGGGACAGGGGGGTACACTGAAGCTTTCTAT. Protein sequence: CASRPGTGGYTEAFY. The V call is TRBV12-3 or TRBV12-4, the J call TRBJ1-1; 11 nucleotides align to TRBD1. This CDR3 is 15 amino acids long. Unmatched junction bases numbered 6, after V lost 6 bases and J lost 3 bases.

This clonotype was found many times. This sequence joins TRBV7-9 and TRBJ2-7; D unclear. From germline, CDR1 is SEHNR and CDR2 FQNEAQ (reference sequence). V gave up 3 bases and J gave up 3 bases, with 9 bases separating them. This CDR3 is built from 13 residues. The chain's CDR3 is CASSFPGDYEQYF. For the CDR3, the DNA is TGTGCCAGCAGCTTTCCTGGGGACTACGAGCAGTACTTC.

This clonotype has more than one count but fewer than ten. This chain joins TRBV29-1 and TRBJ2-1, with 7 bases that match TRBD1. J lost 7 bases, V lost 6 bases, and 12 bases had no gene match. The CDR3 extends over 14 amino acids. From germline, CDR1 is SQVTM and CDR2 ANQGSEA. The CDR3 here is CSVETGDRRNEQFF. CDR3 sequence (DNA): TGCAGCGTGGAAACAGGGGACCGTAGGAATGAGCAGTTCTTC.

This clonotype was recorded many times. The chain employs TRBV5-1 and TRBJ2-1; D is unresolved. The CDR3 length is 15 residues. V gave up 0 bases and J gave up 6 bases, with 13 bases separating them. Germline lookup yields CDR1 SGHRS and CDR2 YFSETQ. CDR3 bases: TGCGCCAGCAGCTTGGCAGAAAGCCCACTCAATGAGCAGTTCTTC. Translated: CASSLAESPLNEQFF.

This clonotype has at least ten counts. The rearrangement links TRBV11-3 to TRBJ2-5, with D possibly matching TRBD2 (5 bases). V was shortened by 1 base and J by 2 bases, with 14 bases between the two germline ends. CDR3 length equals 16 residues. Germline-derived CDR1 and CDR2 are SGHNT and YENEEA. Here the CDR3 DNA reads TGTGCCAGCAGCTTAGGTTCGGGAACGGTTCAAGAGACCCAGTACTTC. Its translation is CASSLGSGTVQETQYF. Supplemented by reference TRBV11-3 and TRBJ2-5, the full variable domain reads EAGVVQSPRYKIIEKKQPVAFWCNPISGHNTLYWYLQNLGQGPELLIRYENEEAVDDSQLPKDRFSAERLKGVDSTLKIQPAELGDSAVYLCASSLGSGTVQETQYFGPGTRLLVL.

In its sample, this clonotype was seen many times. The CDR3, as DNA: TGCGCCAGCAGCACGACGGCATGCAAAGAGACCCAGTACTTC. Residues: CASSTTACKETQYF. The chain uses TRBV5-1 and TRBJ2-5; no firm D call. The length of the CDR3 is 14 residues. The germline CDR1 and CDR2 sequences are SGHRS and YFSETQ. V lost 4 bases to trimming and J lost 3 bases, with 13 bases between them.

This clonotype showed up many times. This chain links TRBV6-2 or TRBV6-3 with TRBJ2-3, with 13 bases matching TRBD2. There are 17 residues in the CDR3. V was pared by 0 bases and J by 5 bases, with 5 bases of the junction left unmatched. Germline CDR1 is MNHEY and CDR2 is SVGEGT. DNA of the CDR3: TGTGCCAGCAGTTACTCTGGACTAGCGGGAGTCGAAGATACGCAGTATTTT. Its translation is CASSYSGLAGVEDTQYF.